The 27 T cell receptor beta chains below come from one sample, sequenced in a study of T cells in women clearing cervical HPV infection (dated by TCRdb to the late 2010s). Libraries were constructed by the immunoSEQ multiplex PCR assay. Entries here come from immuneACCESS through TCRdb and include only in-frame sequences with V and J called. Some clones fail to appear in such tables; in the studies checked, an unresolved V gene covers under half of the shortfall, and the cause of the remainder is unknown. The data table for this sample lists more than 20,000 clones. Around 9.3% of the sample is held by the ten biggest clonotypes. Sequencing was carried out using blood buffy coat. These receptors were taken from a woman between 18 and 69 years old with a cervical HPV16 infection that either progressed to CIN3+ or cleared (not recorded which).

Comment on this clone: The sequence runs out 3 residues before the end of the CDR3; the remainder is reconstructed from the germline J gene. The V gene is TRBV6-1, the J gene TRBJ1-1; 9 positions match TRBD1. The ends lost 3 bases at V and 7 bases at J; junction bases unmatched: 3. The CDR3 is made up of 13 amino acids. The germline gives CDR1 MNHNS, CDR2 SASEGT. The sequenced part of the CDR3 DNA is TGTGCCAGCAGTGAGGGACAGGGAGATGAA. Translated, it gives CASSEGQGDE. The whole CDR3 region reads CASSEGQGDEAFF.

Comment on this clone: Sequencing ends 3 residues short of the CDR3 end; the germline J gene provides the rest. The chain is built from TRBV30 and TRBJ1-2; D is perhaps TRBD1 (5 bases). CDR3 length: 11 residues. V lost 6 bases and J 4 bases, leaving 9 bases between the germline ends. Germline values: CDR1 GTSNPN, CDR2 SVGIG (reference sequence). CDR3 bases read: TGTGCCTGCTGGACATTCTATGGC. Protein sequence: CACWTFYG. The CDR3 in full is CACWTFYGYTF.

Comments on this clone: The CDR3 end lies 3 residues beyond the end of the read and is filled in from the germline J gene. V and J are TRBV14 and TRBJ2-7, with D perhaps matching TRBD1 (6 bases). Trimming pared 7 bases from V and 1 base from J, leaving 20 bases between. Per the germline V gene, CDR1 is SGHDN and CDR2 is FVKESK. This CDR3 comprises 16 residues. The CDR3 here is CASTPAGQLTSYEQYF. CDR3 DNA (partial): TGTGCCAGCACCCCAGCTGGACAGCTCACATCCTACGAG.

To note about this clone: The sequenced fragment ends 3 residues before the CDR3 boundary, so the rest is inferred from the germline J gene. The V and J genes are TRBV5-1 and TRBJ1-1; a weak D match, TRBD1 (5 bases). Germline V CDR1 and CDR2: SGHRS, YFSETQ. CDR3 length: 14 residues. Trimming pared 0 bases from V and 1 base from J, leaving 7 bases between. The CDR3 spells CASSLAGGNTEAFF. The sequenced CDR3 bases are TGCGCCAGCAGCTTGGCCGGGGGGAACACTGAA.

With regard to this clone: The CDR3 goes on 3 residues after the read ends, and that part is filled in from the germline J gene. The sample carries other DNA sequences with the same CDR3. J is TRBJ1-5 and V is TRBV5-1, with a weak D call TRBD1 (5 bases). The CDR3 runs to 14 residues. V lost 0 bases and J 4 bases, leaving 8 bases between the germline ends. Looked up from germline, CDR1 is SGHRS and CDR2 is YFSETQ. CDR3: CASSLEAGNQPQHF. Partial CDR3 DNA: TGCGCCAGCAGCTTGGAGGCAGGGAATCAGCCC.

CDR3 sequence: CASSLAGVHEQYF. CDR3 DNA (partial): TGTGCCAGCAGCCTCGCGGGAGTACACGAG. V and J are TRBV7-9 and TRBJ2-7; 7 bases are shared with TRBD2. The CDR3 goes on 3 residues after the read ends, and that part is filled in from the germline J gene. This CDR3 is 13 amino acids long. CDR1 SEHNR and CDR2 FQNEAQ come from the germline V gene (reference sequence). The V segment lost 5 bases and the J segment 5 bases; nucleotides outside the gene matches: 6.

With regard to this clone: With the read ending 3 residues before the CDR3 end, the germline J gene is used to fill in that end. The chain employs TRBV7-2 and TRBJ2-7; no firm D call. This CDR3 spans 11 amino acids. V dropped 4 bases and J dropped 2 bases, with 3 bases sitting between them. From germline, CDR1 is SGHTA and CDR2 FQGNSA. CDR3 bases read: TGTGCCAGCAGCTCGGCCTACGAG. Residues: CASSSAYE. The CDR3 in full is CASSSAYEQYF. Using reference TRBV7-2 and TRBJ2-7 for the parts outside the CDR3, the full variable domain is GAGVSQSPSNKVTEKGKDVELRCDPISGHTALYWYRQSLGQGLEFLIYFQGNSAPDKSGLPSDRFSAERTGGSVSTLTIQRTQQEDSAVYLCASSSAYEQYFGPGTRLTVT.

As to this clone: The CDR3 end lies 3 residues beyond the end of the read and is filled in from the germline J gene. The chain combines TRBV7-2 with TRBJ2-1; no firm D call. V shed 3 bases and J shed 1 base, with 10 bases lying between them. Germline lookup yields CDR1 SGHTA and CDR2 FQGNSA. The CDR3 spans 15 residues. Partial CDR3 DNA: TGTGCCAGCAGCTTCACTACCCCTTCCTACAATGAG. As protein: CASSFTTPSYNE. The whole CDR3 reads CASSFTTPSYNEQFF.

Details on this clone: Coverage ceases 3 residues before the CDR3 finishes, and the germline J gene fills in the end. V usage is TRBV5-8 and J usage is TRBJ1-5, with D unresolved. The CDR3 spans 14 residues. V lost 4 bases to trimming and J lost 0 bases, with 8 bases between them. The germline CDR1 and CDR2 sequences are SGHTS and YDEGEE. The CDR3 is CASSLPYSNQPQHF. The CDR3 DNA, read in part, is TGTGCCAGCAGCCTGCCCTATAGCAATCAGCCC.

This clone registers medium-sized by frequency. The read ends 3 residues before the CDR3 terminus; that terminus is restored from the germline J gene. V usage is TRBV20-1 and J usage is TRBJ2-7, with D unresolved. V dropped 3 bases and J dropped 5 bases, with 11 bases sitting between them. This CDR3 is built from 12 residues. Germline V gene sequence: CDR1 DFQATT, CDR2 SNEGSKA (reference sequence). This chain's CDR3 is CSASTISHEQYF. CDR3 bases read: TGCAGTGCTAGTACCATAAGCCACGAG.

Of note for this clone: With the read ending 3 residues before the CDR3 end, the germline J gene is used to fill in that end. J is TRBJ2-2 and V is TRBV19, with 14 bases matching TRBD2. Germline V gene sequence: CDR1 LNHDA, CDR2 SQIVND (reference sequence). The CDR3 is 19 residues long. V gave up 5 bases and J gave up 2 bases; unmatched junction bases: 10. The CDR3 sequence is CASSLQRLAGGPNTGELFF. The CDR3 DNA, read in part, is TGTGCCAGTAGTCTGCAGAGACTAGCGGGAGGGCCTAACACCGGGGAG. The full variable domain, its missing parts supplied by reference TRBV19 and TRBJ2-2, is DGGITQSPKYLFRKEGQNVTLSCEQNLNHDAMYWYRQDPGQGLRLIYYSQIVNDFQKGDIAEGYSVSREKKESFPLTVTSAQKNPTAFYLCASSLQRLAGGPNTGELFFGEGSRLTVL.

Concerning this clone itself: The CDR3 end falls 3 residues outside the read, so it is completed with the germline J gene. The chain employs TRBV29-1 and TRBJ1-2, with D possibly being TRBD1 (5 bases). Germline CDR1 SQVTM, CDR2 ANQGSEA. V dropped 6 bases and J dropped 1 base, with 9 bases sitting between them. The CDR3 has 12 residues. This CDR3 reads CSVCDSNYGYTF. The sequenced CDR3 bases are TGCAGCGTGTGTGACAGTAACTATGGC.

Regarding this clone: Coverage ceases 3 residues before the CDR3 finishes, and the germline J gene fills in the end. The rearrangement uses TRBV20-1 and TRBJ2-7, with 7 bases fitting TRBD2. V lost 5 bases, J lost 0 bases, and 7 bases stayed unmatched. Germline V lookup: CDR1 DFQATT, CDR2 SNEGSKA (reference sequence). The CDR3 extends over 14 amino acids. The sequenced CDR3 bases are TGCAGTGCTCCCCGGGTAGCGGGCTCCTACGAG. Protein product: CSAPRVAGSYE. The full-length CDR3 reads as CSAPRVAGSYEQYF.

With regard to this clone: The read terminates 3 residues before the CDR3 end, so the remaining end is supplied by the germline J gene. V usage is TRBV20-1 and J usage is TRBJ2-3, with 7 bases lining up with TRBD1. The V segment lost 3 bases and the J segment 0 bases; nucleotides outside the gene matches: 9. Germline V gene sequence: CDR1 DFQATT, CDR2 SNEGSKA (reference sequence). The CDR3 is made up of 16 amino acids. Partial CDR3 DNA: TGCAGTGCTAGCTACAGGGGCAGAACTAGCACAGATACG. Translated: CSASYRGRTSTDT. The entire CDR3 is CSASYRGRTSTDTQYF.

For this clone: The sequence runs out 3 residues before the end of the CDR3; the remainder is reconstructed from the germline J gene. J is TRBJ2-1 and V is TRBV18; 14 nucleotides match TRBD2. CDR1 KGHSH and CDR2 LQKENI come from the germline V gene. The CDR3 length is 16 residues. Trimming cost V 6 bases and J 8 bases; bases outside gene matches: 9. CDR3 bases read: TGTGCCAGCTCTCAAGGACTAGCGGGGGGTTCGGATGAG. Its translation: CASSQGLAGGSDE. The CDR3 in its entirety is CASSQGLAGGSDEQFF.

As concerns this clone: The CDR3 end falls 3 residues outside the read, so it is completed with the germline J gene. This chain links TRBV18 with TRBJ1-1, with TRBD1 matching over 7 bases. The V segment lost 6 bases and the J segment 1 base; nucleotides outside the gene matches: 5. This CDR3 has 14 amino acids. CDR1 and CDR2 from the germline V gene are KGHSH and LQKENI. The DNA read from the CDR3 is TGTGCCAGCTCGCCGGGACAGAAGAACACTGAA. It codes for CASSPGQKNTE. The full CDR3 reads CASSPGQKNTEAFF.

In regard to this clone: The CDR3 is cut off 3 residues early in the read; its end comes from the germline J gene. The V gene is TRBV19, the J gene TRBJ1-1; 7 bases align to TRBD1. The CDR3 runs to 15 residues. Germline values: CDR1 LNHDA, CDR2 SQIVND (reference sequence). Trimming took 4 bases from V and 1 from J; bases not matched to a gene: 6. CDR3: CASSKQGQQNTEAFF. CDR3 DNA (partial): TGTGCCAGTAGTAAACAGGGACAGCAGAACACTGAA.

Notes on this clone: The read terminates 3 residues before the CDR3 end, so the remaining end is supplied by the germline J gene. V usage is TRBV29-1 and J usage is TRBJ2-7; 7 bases fit TRBD1. With 6 bases clipped from V and 4 bases from J, the junction kept 6 bases outside the gene matches. CDR1 is SQVTM, CDR2 ANQGSEA, per germline. The CDR3 runs to 12 residues. The sequenced part of the CDR3 DNA is TGCAGCGTGCGCAGGGGGTCATACGAG. Protein: CSVRRGSYE. The full-length CDR3 reads as CSVRRGSYEQYF.

Comments on this clone: With the read ending 3 residues before the CDR3 end, the germline J gene is used to fill in that end. The chain has TRBV20-1 and TRBJ1-2, with 9 bases fitting TRBD1. The CDR3 is made up of 14 amino acids. The J segment lost 6 bases and the V segment lost 2 bases, leaving 7 bases of the junction unmatched. The germline CDR1 and CDR2 sequences are DFQATT and SNEGSKA (reference sequence). The CDR3 loop is CSARQATGGDGYTF. The DNA read from the CDR3 is TGCAGTGCTAGACAGGCGACAGGGGGGGATGGC.

Details on this clone: The read terminates 3 residues ahead of where the CDR3 ends, so the germline J gene completes it. The rearrangement uses TRBV6-2 or TRBV6-3 and TRBJ2-5; the D gene is possibly TRBD2 (6 bases). The CDR3 sequence is 14 residues long. The V end was cut by 3 bases, the J end by 6 bases, with 14 bases between. Germline V gene lookup returns CDR1 MNHEY and CDR2 SVGEGT. CDR3: CASSYSRLVKTQYF. Partial CDR3 DNA: TGTGCCAGCAGTTATTCGCGACTAGTAAAGACC.

About this clone: The CDR3 goes on 3 residues after the read ends, and that part is filled in from the germline J gene. The gene calls are TRBV7-2 and TRBJ1-6; possible D gene TRBD1, 6 bases. The germline CDR1 and CDR2 sequences are SGHTA and FQGNSA. This CDR3 is 17 amino acids long. Trimming removed 0 bases at V and 0 bases at J, with 9 bases between. The covered CDR3 bases are TGTGCCAGCAGCTTAGCGAGGGGGAGCTCCTATAATTCACCC. Protein: CASSLARGSSYNSP. The complete CDR3 protein is CASSLARGSSYNSPLHF.

In the case of this clone: The read comes to an end 3 residues before the CDR3 does, leaving the germline J gene to fill in the end. The chain couples TRBV10-2 to TRBJ1-2, with 8 bases matching TRBD1. CDR1 and CDR2 from the germline V gene are WSHSY and SAAADI. This CDR3 has 13 amino acids. The covered CDR3 bases are TGCGCCAGCAGTGTGACAGGGGAGAGAGGC. Translation: CASSVTGERG. The whole CDR3 protein is CASSVTGERGYTF.

On this clone itself: The read ends 3 residues early relative to the CDR3; the germline J gene fills the gap. The chain joins TRBV20-1 to TRBJ2-1; 7 bases align to TRBD1. The CDR3 is made up of 14 amino acids. Losses at the gene ends were 5 bases for V and 1 base for J; bases not matched to a gene: 5. Germline CDR1 is DFQATT and CDR2 is SNEGSKA (reference sequence). Incomplete CDR3 DNA: TGCAGTGCTGCAGACAGGGTATCCTACAATGAG. This sequence encodes CSAADRVSYNE. The CDR3 in full is CSAADRVSYNEQFF.

Remarks on this clone: The CDR3 end is not reached by the read, which stops 3 residues before it; the germline J gene fills it in. The chain links TRBV9 to TRBJ2-3; 8 bases are shared with TRBD2. The V and J ends lost 0 bases and 1 base, in that order; junction bases with no gene match: 4. Germline CDR1 is SGDLS and CDR2 is YYNGEE. The CDR3 has 16 residues. CDR3 bases read: TGTGCCAGCAGCGTAGAAGCGGGAGTGGGCACAGATACG. It is translated as CASSVEAGVGTDT. The CDR3 in full is CASSVEAGVGTDTQYF.

A word on this clone: The CDR3 end is not reached by the read, which stops 3 residues before it; the germline J gene fills it in. The rearrangement links TRBV5-1 to TRBJ2-3, with D perhaps TRBD2 (5 bases). The CDR3 is 13 amino acids. Per germline, CDR1 SGHRS and CDR2 YFSETQ. V was trimmed by 2 bases and J by 4 bases, leaving 8 bases between them. CDR3 residues: CASSFDSADTQYF. Partial CDR3 DNA: TGCGCCAGCAGCTTCGATAGCGCAGATACG.

To note about this clone: The read terminates 3 residues before the CDR3 end, so the remaining end is supplied by the germline J gene. The rearrangement joins TRBV2 to TRBJ2-5; D remains unclear. Trimming removed 5 bases from V and 4 bases from J, with 17 bases in between. This CDR3 spans 15 amino acids. The germline V gene encodes CDR1 SNHLY and CDR2 FYNNEI. CDR3 DNA (partial): TGTGCCAGCAGTCCAAACCCAGGAGTGGGAGAGACC. This translates into CASSPNPGVGET. The whole CDR3 protein is CASSPNPGVGETQYF.

Points on this clone: The read gets to within 3 residues of the CDR3 end, and the germline J gene fills in the rest. V gene TRBV15 combines with J gene TRBJ1-4; a possible D gene is TRBD1 (5 bases). CDR3 size: 15 residues. Germline-derived CDR1 and CDR2 are LNHNV and YYDKDF (reference sequence). The ends were cut back, 1 base at V and 3 bases at J, with 9 bases in the middle. Partial CDR3 DNA: TGTGCCACCAGCAGAGTTAAGGGGCCTAATGAAAAA. It is translated as CATSRVKGPNEK. The full CDR3 sequence reads CATSRVKGPNEKLFF.